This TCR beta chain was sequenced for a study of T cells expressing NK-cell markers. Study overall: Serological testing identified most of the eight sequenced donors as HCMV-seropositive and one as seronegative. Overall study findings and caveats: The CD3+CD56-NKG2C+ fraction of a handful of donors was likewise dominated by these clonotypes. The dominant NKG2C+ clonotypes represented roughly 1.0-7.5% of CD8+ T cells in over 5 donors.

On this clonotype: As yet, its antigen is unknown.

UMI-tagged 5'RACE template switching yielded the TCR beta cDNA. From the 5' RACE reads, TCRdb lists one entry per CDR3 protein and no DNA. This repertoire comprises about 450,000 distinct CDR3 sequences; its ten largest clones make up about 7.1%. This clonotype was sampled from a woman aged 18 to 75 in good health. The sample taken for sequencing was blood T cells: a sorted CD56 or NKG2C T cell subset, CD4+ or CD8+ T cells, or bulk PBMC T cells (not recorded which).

The CDR3 is CASSLVSNNEQFF. V usage is TRBV7-6 and J usage is TRBJ2-1. Germline V lookup: CDR1 SGHVS, CDR2 FNYEAQ. The CDR3 extends over 13 amino acids.